This is a list of T cell receptor beta chains from one sample in a study of long-term antiretroviral therapy in people with HIV. The data were produced by immunoSEQ multiplex PCR, yet TCRdb's version contains in-frame clones alone and is incomplete. This table has some 48,000 clones, about 86% appearing once. The sample was unsorted PBMCs, taken 0.8 years after starting antiretroviral therapy. These receptor sequences come from a woman aged 18-35 years with HIV. CDR3s include the opening cysteine and the closing phenylalanine or tryptophan. A D gene is named only where the DNA matches it firmly. Size values are once, few and many counts, or a class for expanded clones, and some rows have none.

d_call j_call v_call clone_size cdr3_nt cdr3_aa
TRBD1 TRBJ1-5 TRBV7-6 NA TGTGCCAGCAGCTCGAACCAGGGGGGAGGTCAGCCCCAGCATTTT CASSSNQGGGQPQHF
TRBD2 TRBJ2-3 TRBV27 few TGTGCCAGCAGTCTCCTAGCGGGAGAGGGGGGTCCAAGGGGTGATACGCAGTATTTT CASSLLAGEGGPRGDTQYF
TRBD2 TRBJ2-7 TRBV19 once TGTGCCAGTAGTATCTCTAGCGGGAGCGGCGAGCAGTACTTC CASSISSGSGEQYF
NA TRBJ1-1 TRBV20-1 NA TGCAGTGCTCCTGGGAGCACTGAAGCTTTCTTT CSAPGSTEAFF
NA TRBJ2-7 TRBV25-1 NA TGTGCCAGCGCTACATGGCACCCCCTGGGCGAGCAGTACTTC CASATWHPLGEQYF
TRBD1 TRBJ2-7 TRBV5-1 NA TGCGCCAGCAGCTTGGCCAGTATAGAGACAGGGTACCCCTACGAGCAGTACTTC CASSLASIETGYPYEQYF
NA TRBJ2-7 TRBV11-2 NA TGTGCCAGCAGGCACTTGTTGTCCTACGAGCAGTACTTC CASRHLLSYEQYF
TRBD1 TRBJ1-5 TRBV19 NA TGTGCCAGTAGTATGGGACAGGGCCGAGGCAATCAGCCCCAGCATTTT CASSMGQGRGNQPQHF
TRBD1 TRBJ2-4 TRBV28 NA TGTGCCAGCAGTTTATCGGCGCCCGGGACAGGGCATAGGAATCAGCAGTACTTC CASSLSAPGTGHRNQQYF
TRBD1 TRBJ1-5 TRBV19 few TGTGCCAGTAGGACAGGGGCTAGCAATCAGCCCCAGCATTTT CASRTGASNQPQHF
NA TRBJ1-1 TRBV5-6 NA TGTGCCAGCAGCCACGTTACGAACACTGAAGCTTTCTTT CASSHVTNTEAFF
NA TRBJ2-7 TRBV9 few TGTGCCAGCAGCCCACGGTCGAACTACGAGCAGTACTTC CASSPRSNYEQYF
NA TRBJ2-7 TRBV6-1 NA TGTGCCAGCAGTGGGGTTGGCGACTTCTCCGAGCAGTACTTC CASSGVGDFSEQYF
NA TRBJ1-5 TRBV28 NA TGTGCCAGCAGTTTAAAGGGACACTTAAATCAGCCCCAGCATTTT CASSLKGHLNQPQHF
NA TRBJ2-2 TRBV5-1 NA TGCGCCAGCAGCTTAGGACAGACGAACACCGGGGAGCTGTTTTTT CASSLGQTNTGELFF
TRBD2 TRBJ2-3 TRBV7-8 NA TGTGCCAGCAGCCCCCCACTAGCGGGAAGCACAGATACGCAGTATTTT CASSPPLAGSTDTQYF
TRBD2 TRBJ2-7 TRBV4-3 NA TGCGCCAGCAGCCAAGATGGGAGGGCTTTGGGCGAGCAGTACTTC CASSQDGRALGEQYF
NA TRBJ1-1 TRBV16 NA TGTGCCAGCAGCCAATCGTATGGTGGGGGAAGGAACACTGAAGCTTTCTTT CASSQSYGGGRNTEAFF
NA TRBJ2-7 TRBV6-6 NA TGTGCCCTCGCTTCGAGAGGGTTGGACGAGCAGTACTTC CALASRGLDEQYF
TRBD2 TRBJ2-7 TRBV7-2 NA TGTGCCAGCAGCGTGGCCCGGGGAGGGGAGCAGTACTTC CASSVARGGEQYF
NA TRBJ2-5 TRBV7-8 NA TGTGCCAGCATCATAGGGGAGACCCAGTACTTC CASIIGETQYF
NA TRBJ1-5 TRBV28 NA TGTGCCAGCTCCAAGGACAGTATTCAGCCCCAGCATTTT CASSKDSIQPQHF
NA TRBJ2-7 TRBV7-2 NA TGTGCCAGCAGCTTGGGAGTACAGGGCTACGAGCAGTACTTC CASSLGVQGYEQYF
NA TRBJ2-1 TRBV6-5 NA TGTGCCAGCGGTGTGGGGGACAATGAGCAGTTCTTC CASGVGDNEQFF
NA TRBJ2-5 TRBV25-1 once TGTGCCAGCAGTCAAAACGAGGCAGGGTGGGAGACCCAGTACTTC CASSQNEAGWETQYF
NA TRBJ2-7 TRBV5-5 few TGTGCCAGCAGCTCGTCGAGCGGTAGGGGAGGCGAGCAGTACTTC CASSSSSGRGGEQYF
TRBD2 TRBJ2-1 TRBV7-9 NA TGTGCCAGCAGCTTCGCTCCGGGACTAGCGCTCAATGAGCAGTTCTTC CASSFAPGLALNEQFF
TRBD2 TRBJ2-1 TRBV6-1 NA TGTGCCAGCAGACGGACTAGCGGGAAGAATGAGCAGTTCTTC CASRRTSGKNEQFF
NA TRBJ1-2 TRBV5-6 NA TGTGCCAGCAGCTTAGACCGGGGCTACACCTTC CASSLDRGYTF
NA TRBJ1-5 TRBV7-2 NA TGTGCCAGCAGTGACCTGGGGGGCAATCAGCCCCAGCATTTT CASSDLGGNQPQHF
NA TRBJ1-3 TRBV28 few TGTGCCAGCACCTTGGCGGGAAACACCATATATTTT CASTLAGNTIYF
NA TRBJ2-7 TRBV2 NA TGTGCCAGCAGGACTCAGACAGACACCTACGAGCAGTACTTC CASRTQTDTYEQYF
NA TRBJ1-4 TRBV25-1 few TGTGCCAGCCTAGAGCCAGGCCCTAATGAAAAACTGTTTTTT CASLEPGPNEKLFF
TRBD1 TRBJ1-2 TRBV7-9 NA TGTGCCAGCAGCCCCTCCGGGACAGTAGGCTACACCTTC CASSPSGTVGYTF
TRBD1 TRBJ2-1 TRBV14 NA TGTGCCAGCAGCCAAGGTGGGACAGCGCAGTTCTTC CASSQGGTAQFF
NA TRBJ2-7 TRBV12-2 NA TGTGCAAGTCGCTATGGATGGGCAAACGGCGAGCAGTACTTC CASRYGWANGEQYF
NA TRBJ2-7 TRBV6-4 NA TGTGCCAGCAGCCTACGCGGCGGTTCCTACGAGCAGTACTTC CASSLRGGSYEQYF
TRBD2 TRBJ2-3 TRBV4-3 NA TGCGCCAGCAGTTTACTAGCGGGAGTAACAGATACGCAGTATTTT CASSLLAGVTDTQYF
TRBD1 TRBJ2-7 TRBV6-6 NA TGTGCCAGCGGGACAGGGATCTTGTACGAGCAGTACTTC CASGTGILYEQYF
NA TRBJ2-7 TRBV4-2 NA TGTGCCAGCAGCCAACACTGGTCCTCCGGGACCCTGACCTACGAGCAGTACTTC CASSQHWSSGTLTYEQYF
NA TRBJ1-2 TRBV9 NA TGTGCCAGCAGAGGTCTGAAGGCTGGGGGGGAAAATGGCTACACCTTC CASRGLKAGGENGYTF
NA TRBJ2-7 TRBV10-2 NA TGCGCCAGCACACAGGGTTGGAGCGAGCAGTACTTC CASTQGWSEQYF
NA TRBJ1-1 TRBV18 once TGTGCCAGCTCACTACAGAACACTGAAGCTTTCTTT CASSLQNTEAFF
NA TRBJ2-2 TRBV7-2 few TGTGCCAGCAGCCCGACTACCAACACCGGGGAGCTGTTTTTT CASSPTTNTGELFF
NA TRBJ2-3 TRBV15 NA TGTGCCACCAGCAGAGACCCAGGGTGGGCAGATACGCAGTATTTT CATSRDPGWADTQYF
TRBD1 TRBJ2-7 TRBV5-1 NA TGCGCCAGTAGTCGGAACAGGGGTTACGAGCAGTACTTC CASSRNRGYEQYF
NA TRBJ1-4 TRBV18 once TGTGCCAGCTCACCACCCGACAGAAAACTGTTTTTT CASSPPDRKLFF
NA TRBJ2-3 TRBV4-1 NA TGCGCCAGCAGCCAAGATGGCCGGCCCTCCAGCACAGATACGCAGTATTTT CASSQDGRPSSTDTQYF
NA TRBJ1-6 TRBV2 few TGTGCCAGCAGCGTCGGGGTTCAGGATTCACCCCTCCACTTT CASSVGVQDSPLHF
TRBD1 TRBJ2-1 TRBV5-1 NA TGCGCCAGCAGCCCCTGGGACAGAGGAATGTCCTACAATGAGCAGTTCTTC CASSPWDRGMSYNEQFF
NA TRBJ2-1 TRBV7-2 NA TGTGCCAGCAGCTTTGTCGGATACAATGAGCAGTTCTTC CASSFVGYNEQFF